This TCR beta chain was profiled in a study of vaccination and CD4 T cells after COVID-19. An Oncomine TCR Beta short-read assay was used to sequence the DNA from cultured CD4+ T cells. TCRdb used MiXCR to reprocess the PCR reads, holding one entry per CDR3 protein. The sample includes about 10,000 distinct CDR3 sequences, less than 75% seen only once; the top ten take 17%. Treatment of the sample: roughly 10-day PBMC culture with coronavirus spike peptide pools or control peptides (ViraFEST assay). Worth noting for this clonotype: Its matching antigen is unknown.

The germline V and J ends were trimmed by 1 base and 2 bases, with 8 bases remaining between them. Germline V gives CDR1 SGHTA, CDR2 FQGNSA. The CDR3 contains 14 residues. The chain has TRBV7-2 and TRBJ1-1; D is uncertain. This receptor was taken from a human donor who had recovered from COVID-19. Material: CD4+ T cells from blood, cultured in vitro. The CDR3 is CASSLGQENTEAFF. For the CDR3, the DNA is TGTGCCAGCAGCTTAGGGCAGGAAAACACTGAAGCTTTCTTT.